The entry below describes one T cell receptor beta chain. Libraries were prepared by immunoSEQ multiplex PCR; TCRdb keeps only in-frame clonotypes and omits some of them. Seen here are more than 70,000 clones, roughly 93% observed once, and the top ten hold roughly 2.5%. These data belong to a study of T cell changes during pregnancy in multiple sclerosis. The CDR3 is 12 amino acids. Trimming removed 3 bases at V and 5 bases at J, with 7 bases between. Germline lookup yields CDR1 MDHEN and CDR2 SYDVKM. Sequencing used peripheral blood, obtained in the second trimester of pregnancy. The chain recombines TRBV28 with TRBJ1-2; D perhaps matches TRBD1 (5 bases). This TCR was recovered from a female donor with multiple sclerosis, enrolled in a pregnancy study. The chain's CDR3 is CASSFRGYGYTF. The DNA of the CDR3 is TGTGCCAGCAGTTTTAGGGGATATGGCTACACCTTC.